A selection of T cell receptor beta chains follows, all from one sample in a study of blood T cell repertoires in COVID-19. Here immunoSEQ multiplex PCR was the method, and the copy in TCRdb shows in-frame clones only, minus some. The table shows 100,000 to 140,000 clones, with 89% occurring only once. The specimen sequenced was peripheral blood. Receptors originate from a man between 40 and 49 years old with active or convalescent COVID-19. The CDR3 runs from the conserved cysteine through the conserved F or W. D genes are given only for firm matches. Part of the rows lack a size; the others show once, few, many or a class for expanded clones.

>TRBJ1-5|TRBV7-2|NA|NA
TGTGCCAGCAGCCAGACGGGCGGAGGACGTCAGCCCCAGCATTTT
CASSQTGGGRQPQHF
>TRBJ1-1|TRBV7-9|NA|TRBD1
TGTGCCAGCAGCTTAGGACCACAGGGGGCCGGCACTGAAGCTTTCTTT
CASSLGPQGAGTEAFF
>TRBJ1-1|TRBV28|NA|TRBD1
TGTGCCAGCAGTACCTGGACAGGGGCTAAGAACACTGAAGCTTTCTTT
CASSTWTGAKNTEAFF
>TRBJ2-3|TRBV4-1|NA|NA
TGCGCCAGCAGCCAAATATTAACTAGCTCAGATACGCAGTATTTT
CASSQILTSSDTQYF
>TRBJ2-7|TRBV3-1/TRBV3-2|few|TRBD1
TGTGCCAGCAGCCGATCTCCGGGACAGGGGCCCTACGAGCAGTACTTC
CASSRSPGQGPYEQYF
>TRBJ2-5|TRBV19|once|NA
TGTGCCAGTAGTGCCAGGGAAAGCCAAGAGACCCAGTACTTC
CASSARESQETQYF
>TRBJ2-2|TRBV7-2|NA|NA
TGTGCCAGCAGCTCTGAGCTATATTCGAACACCGGGGAGCTGTTTTTT
CASSSELYSNTGELFF
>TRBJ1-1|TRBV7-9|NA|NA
TGTGCCAGCAGCTTAGGGGGGGTAACGAACACTGAAGCTTTCTTT
CASSLGGVTNTEAFF
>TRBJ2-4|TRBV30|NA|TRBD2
TGTGCCTGGAGTGTACTAGCGGGATTTCAGTACTTC
CAWSVLAGFQYF
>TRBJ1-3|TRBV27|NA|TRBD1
TGTGCCAGCTCCCCGACAGGGGATCTCGGAAACACCATATATTTT
CASSPTGDLGNTIYF
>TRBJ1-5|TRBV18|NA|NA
TGTGCCAGCTCACCCGACAGGTCCAATCAGCCCCAGCATTTT
CASSPDRSNQPQHF
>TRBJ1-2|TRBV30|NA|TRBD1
TGTGCCTGGCATAGGGACAGGTCTGAGCGGGGCTACACCTTC
CAWHRDRSERGYTF
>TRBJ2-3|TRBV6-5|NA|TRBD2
TGTGCCAGCAGCTCTAGCGGGAGAGGTGGCGATACGCAGTATTTT
CASSSSGRGGDTQYF
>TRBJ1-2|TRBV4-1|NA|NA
TGCGCCAGCAGCCTAGCCCCGGGGTCCTATGGCTACACCTTC
CASSLAPGSYGYTF
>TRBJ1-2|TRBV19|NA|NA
TGTGCCAGTCGCACAGGGCTATATGGCTACACCTTC
CASRTGLYGYTF
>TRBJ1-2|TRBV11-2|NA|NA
TGTGCCAGCAGCGCCTTTGAGGCAGGGTTCTATGGCTACACCTTC
CASSAFEAGFYGYTF
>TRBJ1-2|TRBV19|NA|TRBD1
TGTGCCAGTAGCCCCCCGATCGGGACAGTATATGGCTACACCTTC
CASSPPIGTVYGYTF
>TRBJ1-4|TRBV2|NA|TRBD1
TGTGCCAGCAGTGTTTGGGACAGGGGTGAAACTAATGAAAAACTGTTTTTT
CASSVWDRGETNEKLFF
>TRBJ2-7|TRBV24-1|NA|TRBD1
TGTGCCACCCGGGGACAGTCCTACGAGCAGTACTTC
CATRGQSYEQYF
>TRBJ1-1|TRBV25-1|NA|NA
TGTGCCAGCAGTGAGAGTGCCATTCGGACTGAAGCTTTCTTT
CASSESAIRTEAFF
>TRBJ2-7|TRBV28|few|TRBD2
TGTGCCAGCCTAGCGGGAGGCCCACGCTGGGAGCAGTACTTC
CASLAGGPRWEQYF
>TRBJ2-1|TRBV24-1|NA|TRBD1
TGTGCCACCAGTGTTACAGGGGTAAACAATGAGCAGTTCTTC
CATSVTGVNNEQFF
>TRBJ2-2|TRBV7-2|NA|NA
TGTGCCAGCAGCCTCATTGCGGACACCGGGGAGCTGTTTTTT
CASSLIADTGELFF
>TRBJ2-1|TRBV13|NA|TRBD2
TGTGCCAGCAGCTTAGGATTCCAGTATAAGCGGGGGACCTACAATGAGCAGTTCTTC
CASSLGFQYKRGTYNEQFF
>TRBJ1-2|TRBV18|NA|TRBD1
TGTGCCAGCTCACCAGGAACAGGGGTTAACTATGGCTACACCTTC
CASSPGTGVNYGYTF
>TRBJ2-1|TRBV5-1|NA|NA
TGCGCCAGCAGCTCTCCCGGACAGGGGACTAGCTCCTACAATGAGCAGTTCTTC
CASSSPGQGTSSYNEQFF
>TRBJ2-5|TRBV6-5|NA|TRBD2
TGTGCCAGCATCAGACTAGCAGAGGAGACCCAGTACTTC
CASIRLAEETQYF
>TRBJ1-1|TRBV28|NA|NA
TGTGCCAGCACTTCTGGAAGTTTCGGGACTGAAGCTTTCTTT
CASTSGSFGTEAFF
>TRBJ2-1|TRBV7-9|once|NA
TGTGCCTCGGAGAGGGGGGGCAATGAGCAGTTCTTC
CASERGGNEQFF
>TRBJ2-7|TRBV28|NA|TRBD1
TGTGCCAGCAGGAGACAGGGTCCCCGGGGCGAGCAGTACTTC
CASRRQGPRGEQYF
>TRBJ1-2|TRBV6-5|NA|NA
TGTGCCAGCAGACAGGGTGGGGTTGGCTACACCTTC
CASRQGGVGYTF
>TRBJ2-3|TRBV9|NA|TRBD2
TGTGCCAGCAGCGTAGGGGGACTAGCGGTGCATACGCAGTATTTT
CASSVGGLAVHTQYF
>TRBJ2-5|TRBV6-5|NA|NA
TGTGCCAGCAGTAAATACGGAGAGACCCAGTACTTC
CASSKYGETQYF
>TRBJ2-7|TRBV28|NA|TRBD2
TGTGCCAGCCTAAGCGGGACCCCCTACGAGCAGTACTTC
CASLSGTPYEQYF
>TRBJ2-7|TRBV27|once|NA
TGTGCCAGCAGTTTAAGCCTCCACGGCAGGTACGAGCAGTACTTC
CASSLSLHGRYEQYF
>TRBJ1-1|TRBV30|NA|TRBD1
TGTGCCTGGAGCCCGGGACAGGGGGTGGTCAGGGCTTTCTTT
CAWSPGQGVVRAFF
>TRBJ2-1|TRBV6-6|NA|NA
TGTGCCACCGGGGGAGGGGGATATCGGAATGAGCAGTTCTTC
CATGGGGYRNEQFF
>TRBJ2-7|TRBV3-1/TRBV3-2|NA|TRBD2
TGTGCCAGCAGCCGCCGACTAGCATTCGAGCAGTACTTC
CASSRRLAFEQYF
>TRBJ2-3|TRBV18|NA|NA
TGTGCCAGCTCACCTTCGGTCCCTAGCACAGATACGCAGTATTTT
CASSPSVPSTDTQYF
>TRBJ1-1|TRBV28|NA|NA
TGTGCCAGCACCAACCCCCCAGTTGGGAACACTGAAGCTTTCTTT
CASTNPPVGNTEAFF
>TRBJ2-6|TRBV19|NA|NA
TGTGCCAGTAGGGAACAGGGATCTGGGGCCAACGTCCTGACTTTC
CASREQGSGANVLTF
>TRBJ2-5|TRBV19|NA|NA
TGTGCCAGCGCCAGAGGAGGAATCACGGAGACCCAGTACTTC
CASARGGITETQYF